The clone carrying this TCR beta chain was recorded many times. What it recognizes is unknown. Trimming removed 3 bases at V and 5 bases at J, with 4 bases between. This CDR3 is built from 11 residues. Germline V lookup: CDR1 KGHSH, CDR2 LQKENI. The sample originates from a study of T and B cells in COVID-19 patients. The wider study: Of 20 active-infection patients, over 9 were critically ill with mechanical ventilation or extracorporeal membrane oxygenation. Comorbidities linked to unfavorable COVID-19 outcome were present in about 90% of the 20 active-infection patients.

TRB was amplified from around 250-500 ng of blood genomic DNA. Overall study results and limits: Highly clonal in active COVID-19, TRB repertoires exceeded healthy-donor diversity and richness at recovery.

Multiplex PCR with BIOMED2 TRB-A/B primer pools amplified TRB rearrangements. TCRdb ran MiXCR on the multiplex PCR reads and lists one entry per CDR3 protein. This sample has 4,000 to 6,000 distinct CDR3 sequences; around a fifth occur once, and the top ten carry 9% to 14%. The J gene is TRBJ2-5, the V gene TRBV18, with D unclear. The specimen was blood. This TCR came from a human donor with active COVID-19. The CDR3 protein is CASSPTETQYF. CDR3 coding DNA: TGTGCCAGCTCACCCACGGAGACCCAGTACTTC.